This T cell receptor beta chain is drawn from a study of blood T cell repertoires in COVID-19. About the study: The United States, Italy and Spain were the sources of the acute and convalescent COVID-19 samples. PBMCs, B-cell-depleted T cells, or T cells provided the cDNA or gDNA that made up the material.

The authors' processing: The authors estimated nucleated cell counts from reference gene primer amplification. This table comes from immunoSEQ multiplex PCR, and its TCRdb copy is limited to in-frame clones, with some not included. That table gives V, J and clone size, and the DNA gave D and trimming. The data show 150,000 to 200,000 clones, 85% to 95% seen once. V trimming: 4 bases; J trimming: 2 bases; junction bases outside the gene matches: 5. The CDR3 is 15 amino acids. Germline loops: CDR1 LGHDT, CDR2 YNNKEL (reference sequence). Seattle enrolled patients during active infection and tracked them longitudinally.

The material sequenced was peripheral blood. This chain uses TRBV3-1 (or the pseudogene TRBV3-2) with TRBJ2-3; 8 positions match TRBD2. The TCR sequence derives from an older woman with COVID-19, enrolled during active disease. The CDR3, as DNA: TGTGCCAGCAGCCTTCGGGGGGGCCCCACAGATACGCAGTATTTT. It translates to CASSLRGGPTDTQYF.